This TCR beta chain was obtained from a study of Graves' ophthalmopathy and Graves' hyperthyroidism. From RNA, the CDR3 regions of TCR beta chains were amplified and sequenced. Amplification began with first-round RT-PCR using HTBI primers, then second-round multiplex PCR was performed. TCRdb re-derived calls from the multiplex PCR reads in MiXCR, one entry per CDR3 protein. The data show 500,000 to 700,000 distinct CDR3 sequences, with about a fifth seen just once and approximately 7% held by the top ten. Trimming stripped 8 bases from V and 5 bases from J, with 16 bases between. CDR3 length equals 13 residues. Germline V lookup: CDR1 MNHNS, CDR2 SASEGT.

What was sequenced was peripheral blood. The receptor was isolated from a woman aged 18-29 years with stable Graves' hyperthyroidism. Some clones in this sample may be carry-over from other donors' samples. The chain has TRBV6-1 and TRBJ2-7, with D possibly being TRBD1 (5 bases). CDR3 coding DNA: TGTGCCAGCCTAATGCAGGGTTCCGACGAGCAGTACTTC. It specifies CASLMQGSDEQYF.